Shown below are 18 T cell receptor beta chains from a single sample sequenced in a study of CD8 T cells in Susac syndrome. With random hexamers, roughly 0.45 to 1 ug RNA was reverse transcribed. MiXCR, applied by TCRdb to the immunoSEQ multiplex PCR reads, yields one record per CDR3 protein. The sample records some 68,000 distinct CDR3 sequences, 93% being singletons. The sequencing sample was made of CD4+ T cells from PBMCs. The receptor set was obtained from a human donor with Susac syndrome.

The rearrangement joins TRBV12-3 or TRBV12-4 to TRBJ2-2, with D unresolved. Trimming cost V 2 bases and J 1 base, with 11 bases left between them. The CDR3 consists of 16 residues. CDR3 sequence (DNA): TGTGCCAGCAGTTTACAAGTCAGGAGGAACACCGGGGAGCTGTTTTTT. Translated: CASSLQVRRNTGELFF.

The chain links TRBV18 to TRBJ1-4; D gene unclear. CDR1 and CDR2 (germline): KGHSH, LQKENI. This CDR3 has 12 residues. Trimming removed 2 bases from V and 4 bases from J, with 2 bases in between. CDR3 sequence reads: CASSPSNEKLFF. The CDR3 region has the DNA TGTGCCAGCTCACCAAGTAATGAAAAACTGTTTTTT. The full variable domain, rest sourced from reference TRBV18 and TRBJ1-4, is NAGVMQNPRHLVRRRGQEARLRCSPMKGHSHVYWYRQLPEEGLKFMVYLQKENIIDESGMPKERFSAEFPKEGPSILRIQQVVRGDSAAYFCASSPSNEKLFFGSGTQLSVL.

This clonotype was seen a single time. This chain joins TRBV28 and TRBJ2-7, with D maybe TRBD2 (5 bases). Germline assignment: CDR1 MDHEN and CDR2 SYDVKM. This CDR3 spans 12 amino acids. V was clipped by 11 bases and J by 0 bases, with 11 bases between them. CDR3 sequence (DNA): TGTGCCGCGGGTGGTCTCTCCTACGAGCAGTACTTC. It yields the protein CAAGGLSYEQYF.

The chain uses TRBV29-1 and TRBJ2-7; no firm D call. CDR1 SQVTM and CDR2 ANQGSEA come from the germline V gene. This CDR3 contains 12 residues. Trimming stripped 5 bases from V and 2 bases from J, with 10 bases between. The CDR3 DNA reads TGCAGCGTTACGGACGGCCCCTACGAGCAGTACTTC. It is translated as CSVTDGPYEQYF.

The V and J genes are TRBV19 and TRBJ2-4, with D uncertain. The CDR3 runs to 12 residues. CDR1 is LNHDA and CDR2 is SQIVND in the germline V gene (reference sequence). V was shortened by 5 bases and J by 4 bases, with 6 bases between the two germline ends. This chain's CDR3 is CASSRGKNIQYF. CDR3 sequence (DNA): TGTGCCAGTAGTCGCGGTAAAAACATTCAGTACTTC.

The chain is built from TRBV4-2 and TRBJ2-2; D may be TRBD2 (6 bases). Germline CDR1 and CDR2: LGHNA and YNFKEQ. V was shortened by 1 base and J by 4 bases, with 13 bases between the two germline ends. The CDR3 consists of 16 residues. CDR3 sequence (DNA): TGTGCCAGCAGCCAAGGACGGAGGGCGGGCACCGGGGAGCTGTTTTTT. Translating gives CASSQGRRAGTGELFF.

The CDR3 reads CSVAREIGYNEQFF. For the CDR3, the DNA is TGCAGCGTTGCCCGGGAAATTGGCTACAATGAGCAGTTCTTC. This chain links TRBV29-1 with TRBJ2-1; TRBD2 is a possible D gene (5 bases). This CDR3 is 14 amino acids long. V lost 4 bases and J 3 bases, leaving 13 bases between the germline ends. The germline CDR1 and CDR2 sequences are SQVTM and ANQGSEA.

The J gene is TRBJ2-5, the V gene TRBV6-5; 7 nucleotides line up with TRBD1. Trimming at V came to 6 bases and at J to 4 bases, leaving 8 bases not matched to a gene. Germline loops: CDR1 MNHEY, CDR2 SVGAGI. The CDR3 contains 14 residues. CDR3 in DNA: TGTGCCAGCAGATCCCCAGGGGGAGTAGAGACCCAGTACTTC. Amino acids: CASRSPGGVETQYF.

The J gene is TRBJ1-3, the V gene TRBV29-1; a weak D match, TRBD1 (6 bases). Trimming took off 5 bases at V and 3 bases at J, with 11 bases between the two ends. In germline, CDR1 is SQVTM, CDR2 ANQGSEA. The CDR3 runs 13 residues. Here the CDR3 reads CSVYTGYGNTIYF. As DNA, the CDR3 is TGCAGCGTTTATACAGGGTATGGAAACACCATATATTTT.

The V call is TRBV11-2, the J call TRBJ2-7, with a weak D call TRBD1 (5 bases). CDR1 and CDR2 from the germline V gene are SGHAT and FQNNGV. V was cut by 8 bases and J by 7 bases, with 18 bases left in between. CDR3 length: 13 amino acids. CDR3 sequence reads: CASDLLGAGEQYF. For the CDR3, the DNA is TGTGCCAGCGATTTGCTAGGGGCAGGGGAGCAGTACTTC.

The chain couples TRBV6-5 to TRBJ1-2, with TRBD1 matching over 9 bases. Germline V gene lookup returns CDR1 MNHEY and CDR2 SVGAGI. CDR3 size: 14 residues. Trimming removed 6 bases from V and 8 bases from J; junction bases left unmatched: 10. This chain's CDR3 is CASSRDRELSGYTF. Here the CDR3 DNA reads TGTGCCAGCAGCCGGGACAGGGAGCTGTCCGGCTACACCTTC.

This clonotype was picked up one time. The CDR3 spells CASSRTQETQYF. The CDR3 coding sequence is TGTGCCAGCAGCCGAACTCAAGAGACCCAGTACTTC. The rearrangement joins TRBV3-1 to TRBJ2-5; D gene unclear. The length of the CDR3 is 12 residues. Trimming cost V 4 bases and J 2 bases, with 5 bases left between them. The germline V gene encodes CDR1 LGHDT and CDR2 YNNKEL (reference sequence).

This rearrangement joins TRBV20-1 to TRBJ2-1; the match to TRBD1 covers 7 bases. J lost 4 bases, V lost 5 bases, and 8 bases had no gene match. The CDR3 is 14 amino acids. Germline values: CDR1 DFQATT, CDR2 SNEGSKA (reference sequence). The CDR3 sequence is CSAPGTVTYNEQFF. In nucleotides, the CDR3 is TGCAGTGCTCCCGGGACAGTGACTTACAATGAGCAGTTCTTC.

The rearrangement uses TRBV20-1 and TRBJ1-5; 7 nucleotides agree with TRBD1. V lost 6 bases to trimming and J lost 1 base; unmatched junction nucleotides: 3. This CDR3 comprises 13 residues. Germline V gene data show CDR1 as DFQATT and CDR2 as SNEGSKA (reference sequence). The CDR3 region has the DNA TGCAGTGCAAACAGGGGAAGCAATCAGCCCCAGCATTTT. Protein product: CSANRGSNQPQHF.

The gene calls are TRBV7-2 and TRBJ2-3, with 8 bases that match TRBD2. CDR3 length: 16 residues. V lost 1 base and J lost 4; bases outside the gene matches: 7. CDR1 and CDR2 from the germline V gene are SGHTA and FQGNSA. CDR3 residues: CASSLVFGGEADTQYF. DNA of the CDR3: TGTGCCAGCAGCTTAGTTTTCGGGGGGGAGGCAGATACGCAGTATTTT.

The DNA for the CDR3 is TGTGCCAGCAGCTTAAGAACGGACATTCGGCGGGCAGATACGCAGTATTTT. Protein sequence: CASSLRTDIRRADTQYF. V is TRBV7-9 and J is TRBJ2-3; D might be TRBD1 or TRBD2, each matching 5 bases. The ends were cut back, 2 bases at V and 4 bases at J, with 19 bases in the middle. CDR1 and CDR2 (germline): SEHNR, FQNEAQ (reference sequence). This CDR3 is 17 amino acids long.

The chain couples TRBV2 to TRBJ2-7; D ambiguous. Deletions cut 8 bases from V and 2 bases from J, with 16 bases between. Germline V gene lookup returns CDR1 SNHLY and CDR2 FYNNEI. CDR3 size: 14 residues. The CDR3 DNA is TGTGCCAGCCTATTCGTAGGTCCTCCCTACGAGCAGTACTTC. Protein sequence: CASLFVGPPYEQYF. The full variable domain, completed using reference TRBV2 and TRBJ2-7, is EPEVTQTPSHQVTQMGQEVILRCVPISNHLYFYWYRQILGQKVEFLVSFYNNEISEKSEIFDDQFSVERPDGSNFTLKIRSTKLEDSAMYFCASLFVGPPYEQYFGPGTRLTVT.

The V and J genes are TRBV7-2 and TRBJ2-3; D is perhaps TRBD2 (6 bases). The CDR3 is 14 residues long. Deletions cut 2 bases from V and 4 bases from J, with 10 bases between. Germline CDR1 SGHTA, CDR2 FQGNSA. CDR3 nucleotide sequence: TGTGCCAGCAGCTTAATAGCGGATGCAGATACGCAGTATTTT. Protein product: CASSLIADADTQYF.